This TCR beta chain was documented in a study of regulatory T cells in long-lasting Graves disease. This clonotype was counted many times. Investigators prepared the TCR beta libraries by applying iRepertoire HTBI primers and Arm-PCR of CDR3 regions. Using its own MiXCR run on the multiplex PCR reads, TCRdb lists one record per CDR3 protein. The sample records under 300,000 distinct CDR3 sequences, 15% to 20% being singletons. CDR3 length equals 17 residues. From germline, CDR1 is MGHRA and CDR2 YSYEKL. The V gene end was trimmed by 4 bases and the J gene end by 5 bases; junction bases not matched to a gene: 15. Time point defined: newly diagnosed GD, antithyroid drugs for less than 3 months. There was RNA extracted from PBMCs, and the TCR library was made from it.

The J gene is TRBJ2-7, the V gene TRBV4-1; TRBD1 matches 9 bases. This TCR came from a female donor with Graves disease. The sequencing used peripheral blood mononuclear cells (PBMCs), collected at new diagnosis, from a patient treated with antithyroid drugs. The CDR3 spells CASSLRTGGQGFDEQYF. CDR3 coding DNA: TGCGCCAGCAGCCTCCGTACGGGGGGACAGGGTTTCGACGAGCAGTACTTC.